These 32 T cell receptor beta chains originate from one sample sequenced in a study of T cell changes during pregnancy in multiple sclerosis. Assay: immunoSEQ multiplex PCR; the TCRdb copy retains only in-frame clones and omits some. The sample holds about 50,000 clones, about 91% seen once. This specimen consisted of CD8+ T cells from peripheral blood mononuclear cells, obtained after pregnancy. The receptors originated from a female donor with multiple sclerosis, enrolled in a pregnancy study.

The chain joins TRBV4-2 to TRBJ1-2; TRBD1 is a possible D gene (5 bases). Germline V lookup: CDR1 LGHNA, CDR2 YNFKEQ. This CDR3 spans 14 amino acids. V gave up 3 bases and J gave up 4 bases, with 12 bases separating them. This CDR3 is CASSQGEGGYGYTF. In nucleotides, the CDR3 is TGTGCCAGCAGCCAGGGGGAGGGCGGCTATGGCTACACCTTC.

The chain uses TRBV9 and TRBJ2-7; D remains ambiguous. The CDR3 spans 15 residues. Germline-derived CDR1 and CDR2 are SGDLS and YYNGEE. Trimming pared 4 bases from V and 0 bases from J, leaving 14 bases between. The CDR3 region is CASSPRPDSSYEQYF. The CDR3 DNA reads TGTGCCAGCAGCCCTCGTCCCGATAGCTCCTACGAGCAGTACTTC.

V and J are TRBV5-7 and TRBJ1-1; 9 bases line up with TRBD1. TRBV5-7 counts as an open reading frame of uncertain function. V shed 3 bases, J shed 0 bases, and the junction held 6 bases outside the gene matches. The CDR3 spans 16 residues. This CDR3 reads CASSSRDRDLNTEAFF. The CDR3 nucleotides read TGTGCCAGCAGCTCCCGGGACAGGGACCTGAACACTGAAGCTTTCTTT.

This clone is termed medium-sized. The J gene is TRBJ2-3, the V gene TRBV5-4; 11 bases are a match to TRBD2. J was trimmed by 2 bases and V by 4 bases; bases with no gene match: 6. The germline gives CDR1 SGHNT, CDR2 YYREEE (reference sequence). This CDR3 region has 16 residues. The CDR3 loop reads CASSPLAGGATDTQYF. CDR3 coding DNA: TGTGCCAGCAGCCCGCTAGCGGGGGGCGCCACAGATACGCAGTATTTT.

The chain carries TRBV19 and TRBJ1-2, with D perhaps matching TRBD1 (6 bases). The V and J ends lost 8 bases and 6 bases respectively, with 16 bases between them. Per germline, CDR1 LNHDA and CDR2 SQIVND (reference sequence). The CDR3 has 13 residues. The CDR3 region is CASDGGGRHGYTF. CDR3 bases: TGTGCCAGTGACGGCGGGGGCCGGCATGGCTACACCTTC.

CDR3 DNA: TGTGCCAGCAGCCAAGACTCAGAGGGGGAATTTAACTATGGCTACACCTTC. Translating it yields CASSQDSEGEFNYGYTF. The gene calls are TRBV4-2 and TRBJ1-2, with D maybe TRBD1 (6 bases). The V and J ends lost 0 bases and 1 base respectively, with 15 bases between them. The CDR3 contains 17 residues. Looked up from germline, CDR1 is LGHNA and CDR2 is YNFKEQ.

V gene TRBV18 combines with J gene TRBJ1-6, with 8 positions matching TRBD1. Trimming took 2 bases from V and 9 from J; bases not matched to a gene: 6. The CDR3 has 15 residues. Germline CDR1 is KGHSH and CDR2 is LQKENI. Here the CDR3 reads CASSPSAGGSSPLHF. DNA of the CDR3: TGTGCCAGCTCACCATCAGCAGGGGGCTCTTCACCCCTCCACTTT. Full variable domain (outside the CDR3, taken from reference TRBV18 and TRBJ1-6): NAGVMQNPRHLVRRRGQEARLRCSPMKGHSHVYWYRQLPEEGLKFMVYLQKENIIDESGMPKERFSAEFPKEGPSILRIQQVVRGDSAAYFCASSPSAGGSSPLHFGNGTRLTVT.

The V and J genes are TRBV19 and TRBJ2-3; weak D call: TRBD2 (6 bases). Germline lookup yields CDR1 LNHDA and CDR2 SQIVND (reference sequence). The CDR3 contains 15 residues. Trimming left V 3 bases short and J 0 bases short, with 10 bases between. The CDR3 nucleotides read TGTGCCAGTAGTATGTGGGCGGGGAGCACAGATACGCAGTATTTT. This translates into CASSMWAGSTDTQYF.

This chain joins TRBV6-5 and TRBJ2-5, with TRBD1 matching over 8 bases. CDR3 size: 14 residues. V was pared by 6 bases and J by 5 bases, with 8 bases of the junction left unmatched. The germline gives CDR1 MNHEY, CDR2 SVGAGI. The CDR3 sequence: CASSRSDRGETQYF. The DNA of the CDR3 is TGTGCCAGCAGCCGAAGTGACAGGGGCGAGACCCAGTACTTC.

The chain combines TRBV21-1 with TRBJ1-4; the table's D call, TRBD1, was not checked against the DNA. TRBV21-1 is noted as a pseudogene. CDR3 length: 17 residues. The CDR3 sequence: CAGGDRGLRRTNEKLFF. CDR3 DNA sequence: TGTGCCGGGGGGGACAGGGGCTTGCGTAGAACTAATGAAAAACTGTTTTTT.

The V and J genes are TRBV5-1 and TRBJ2-2, with 7 bases aligning to TRBD2. Trimming at V came to 3 bases and at J to 6 bases, leaving 8 bases not matched to a gene. In germline, CDR1 is SGHRS, CDR2 YFSETQ. The CDR3 consists of 15 residues. Here the CDR3 DNA reads TGCGCCAGCAGCTCCGGGGTAGCGGGTCCCGGGGAGCTGTTTTTT. As protein: CASSSGVAGPGELFF.

V gene TRBV2 combines with J gene TRBJ1-5; 7 bases are a match to TRBD1. Trimming removed 5 bases from V and 0 bases from J; junction bases left unmatched: 7. This CDR3 has 16 residues. CDR1 SNHLY and CDR2 FYNNEI come from the germline V gene. CDR3 in amino acids: CASSTRQGYSNQPQHF. CDR3 DNA: TGTGCCAGCAGTACCCGACAGGGTTATAGCAATCAGCCCCAGCATTTT.

With regard to this clone: Other DNA sequences within the sample encode an identical CDR3. The chain is built from TRBV29-1 and TRBJ2-7; D gene ambiguous. The CDR3 runs 12 residues. V was cut by 1 base and J by 3 bases, with 7 bases left in between. CDR1 and CDR2 (germline): SQVTM, ANQGSEA. CDR3 residues: CSVEVQDYEQYF. CDR3 bases: TGCAGCGTTGAAGTCCAGGACTACGAGCAGTACTTC.

V and J are TRBV4-2 and TRBJ1-6; a possible D gene is TRBD1 (6 bases). V lost 2 bases, J lost 5 bases, and 10 bases lay in between. CDR1 and CDR2 (germline): LGHNA, YNFKEQ. This CDR3 spans 15 amino acids. DNA of the CDR3: TGTGCCAGCAGCCAACAGGGGCTTAATAATTCACCCCTCCACTTT. It yields the protein CASSQQGLNNSPLHF.

The genes are TRBV4-3 and TRBJ2-7; TRBD2 matches at 7 bases. Trimming removed 0 bases from V and 2 bases from J; junction bases left unmatched: 4. Germline-derived CDR1 and CDR2 are LGHNA and YSLEER. The CDR3 runs 15 residues. CDR3 nucleotides: TGCGCCAGCAGCCAAGATAGGGAGGGAACCTACGAGCAGTACTTC. As protein: CASSQDREGTYEQYF.

The V call is TRBV27, the J call TRBJ1-2; unclear D gene. This CDR3 has 15 amino acids. CDR1 is MNHEY and CDR2 is SMNVEV in the germline V gene (reference sequence). Trimming removed 0 bases from V and 3 bases from J, with 11 bases in between. CDR3 amino acids: CASSLSLEGHYGYTF. CDR3 coding DNA: TGTGCCAGCAGTTTATCCCTTGAGGGCCACTATGGCTACACCTTC.

The chain uses TRBV27 and TRBJ2-2, with TRBD1 as a possible D gene (6 bases). Germline V gives CDR1 MNHEY, CDR2 SMNVEV (reference sequence). This CDR3 is 13 amino acids long. V was shortened by 3 bases and J by 6 bases, with 8 bases between the two germline ends. In DNA form, the CDR3 reads TGTGCCAGCAGTTTGGGACACCCCGGGGAGCTGTTTTTT. Translating gives CASSLGHPGELFF.

This sequence joins TRBV5-6 and TRBJ2-1; no clear D. From germline, CDR1 is SGHDT and CDR2 YYEEEE. V was trimmed by 0 bases and J by 0 bases, leaving 7 bases between them. The CDR3 loop spans 15 amino acids. The CDR3 DNA is TGTGCCAGCAGCTTGGGGGCGTTCTCCTACAATGAGCAGTTCTTC. Protein sequence: CASSLGAFSYNEQFF.

The V call is TRBV4-1, the J call TRBJ2-1; D is perhaps TRBD2 (5 bases). Trimming took off 0 bases at V and 8 bases at J, with 14 bases between the two ends. This CDR3 comprises 15 residues. Germline V gene data show CDR1 as MGHRA and CDR2 as YSYEKL. CDR3 protein: CASSQDQASRYEQFF. CDR3 nucleotide sequence: TGCGCCAGCAGCCAAGATCAGGCTAGCAGGTATGAGCAGTTCTTC.

This sequence joins TRBV5-8 and TRBJ1-1, with 7 bases aligning to TRBD1. The CDR3 has 14 residues. V lost 3 bases, J lost 2 bases, and 4 bases stayed unmatched. Germline assignment: CDR1 SGHTS and CDR2 YDEGEE. CDR3 coding DNA: TGTGCCAGCAGCTACGGGACAGCCAACACTGAAGCTTTCTTT. Amino acid sequence: CASSYGTANTEAFF.

V and J are TRBV2 and TRBJ1-5; D not certain. The germline V gene has CDR1 SNHLY and CDR2 FYNNEI. The V gene lost 3 bases and the J gene lost 2 bases, with 20 bases spanning the gap. The CDR3 contains 18 residues. This CDR3 is CASSDGYRSLGGNQPQHF. The CDR3 DNA reads as TGTGCCAGCAGTGACGGGTATAGAAGCCTTGGTGGCAATCAGCCCCAGCATTTT.

The rearrangement links TRBV6-4 to TRBJ2-7; no clear D. Germline V gene sequence: CDR1 MRHNA, CDR2 SNTAGT. The CDR3 is made up of 12 amino acids. Trimming pared 0 bases from V and 7 bases from J, leaving 7 bases between. In nucleotides, the CDR3 is TGTGCCAGCAGTGACTCGGTCGGGGAGCAGTACTTC. It translates to CASSDSVGEQYF.

The V and J genes are TRBV4-2 and TRBJ2-4; a weak D match, TRBD2 (7 bases). This CDR3 is 13 amino acids long. V dropped 5 bases and J dropped 12 bases, with 17 bases sitting between them. Germline CDR1 and CDR2: LGHNA and YNFKEQ. The CDR3 DNA is TGTGCCAGCAGCAAAGGGGGGGGAGCAGATCAGTACTTC. Amino acid sequence: CASSKGGGADQYF.

The chain employs TRBV29-1 and TRBJ2-7; a possible D gene is TRBD1 (6 bases). Germline V gives CDR1 SQVTM, CDR2 ANQGSEA. CDR3 length equals 13 residues. Trimming shortened V by 5 bases and J by 2 bases, and 13 bases separated the two germline ends. CDR3 DNA sequence: TGCAGCGTTACAGGGACACATGCCTACGAGCAGTACTTC. It encodes CSVTGTHAYEQYF.

This clone was observed a single time. The chain is built from TRBV4-2 and TRBJ1-1; D perhaps matches TRBD1 (5 bases). V shed 0 bases and J shed 1 base, with 12 bases lying between them. Germline V gene lookup returns CDR1 LGHNA and CDR2 YNFKEQ. This CDR3 region has 16 residues. The CDR3 here is CASSQEVRQGNTEAFF. Here the CDR3 DNA reads TGTGCCAGCAGCCAAGAAGTCAGGCAGGGGAACACTGAAGCTTTCTTT.

The V call is TRBV7-8, the J call TRBJ1-2, with a possible D match to TRBD1 (5 bases). The germline V gene encodes CDR1 SGHVS and CDR2 FQNEAQ. The V and J ends lost 4 bases and 7 bases respectively, with 22 bases between them. The CDR3 runs to 16 residues. CDR3 region: CASSSFDQQVISGYTF. In DNA form, the CDR3 reads TGTGCCAGCAGCTCATTTGACCAACAGGTGATTTCTGGCTACACCTTC.

The chain couples TRBV29-1 to TRBJ1-2; D remains ambiguous. V shed 0 bases and J shed 4 bases, with 15 bases lying between them. CDR3 length equals 15 residues. CDR1 and CDR2 (germline): SQVTM, ANQGSEA. The CDR3 spells CSVEDWSLPFYGYTF. CDR3 DNA: TGCAGCGTTGAAGATTGGAGCCTACCTTTCTATGGCTACACCTTC.

The V gene is TRBV6-4, the J gene TRBJ2-5; weak D call: TRBD2 (5 bases). This CDR3 has 16 residues. The germline V gene encodes CDR1 MRHNA and CDR2 SNTAGT. The germline V and J ends were trimmed by 4 bases and 5 bases, with 20 bases remaining between them. The CDR3 here is CASSAHLGLGVETQYF. DNA of the CDR3: TGTGCCAGCAGTGCTCACCTTGGACTCGGGGTGGAGACCCAGTACTTC.

This clone was recorded only once. The chain combines TRBV30 with TRBJ2-5, with unresolved D. The end of the DNA aligns better with TRBJ2-7, so the J call may be wrong. CDR3 size: 14 residues. Germline V lookup: CDR1 GTSNPN, CDR2 SVGIG (reference sequence). CDR3 residues: CAWSPLDGAYEQYF. The CDR3 nucleotides read TGTGCCTGGAGTCCCCTCGACGGAGCCTACGAGCAGTACTTC.

The rearrangement uses TRBV7-9 and TRBJ2-1, with 8 bases aligning to TRBD2. This CDR3 has 14 residues. Germline V gene lookup returns CDR1 SEHNR and CDR2 FQNEAQ (reference sequence). With V trimmed by 5 bases and J by 4 bases, 4 bases remained unmatched. This CDR3 is CASSDSGVYNEQFF. As DNA, the CDR3 is TGTGCCAGCAGCGATAGCGGGGTTTACAATGAGCAGTTCTTC. The full variable domain, rest sourced from reference TRBV7-9 and TRBJ2-1, is DTGVSQNPRHKITKRGQNVTFRCDPISEHNRLYWYRQTLGQGPEFLTYFQNEAQLEKSRLLSDRFSAERPKGSFSTLEIQRTEQGDSAMYLCASSDSGVYNEQFFGPGTRLTVL.

V is TRBV7-7 and J is TRBJ1-4; D is unclear. The CDR3 contains 19 residues. Germline assignment: CDR1 SSHAT and CDR2 FNYEAQ (reference sequence). The ends were cut back, 0 bases at V and 0 bases at J, with 17 bases in the middle. CDR3 in amino acids: CASSLALPPGGATNEKLFF. The CDR3 DNA is TGTGCCAGCAGCTTAGCGCTTCCTCCAGGTGGCGCAACTAATGAAAAACTGTTTTTT. The entire variable domain, with the rest obtained from reference TRBV7-7 and TRBJ1-4, is as follows: GAGVSQSPRYKVTKRGQDVTLRCDPISSHATLYWYQQALGQGPEFLTYFNYEAQPDKSGLPSDRFSAERPEGSISTLTIQRTEQRDSAMYRCASSLALPPGGATNEKLFFGSGTQLSVL.

This rearrangement joins TRBV27 to TRBJ2-7, with a weak D call TRBD1 (6 bases). Germline V lookup: CDR1 MNHEY, CDR2 SMNVEV (reference sequence). The CDR3 spans 13 residues. V shed 3 bases and J shed 3 bases, with 9 bases lying between them. For the CDR3, the DNA is TGTGCCAGCAGTTTCGAAGGGGGCTACGAGCAGTACTTC. It translates to CASSFEGGYEQYF.